The entry below gives a single TCR beta chain sequence along with its context. Its target is not known. This CDR3 has 15 amino acids. Germline V gives CDR1 SGHRS, CDR2 YFSETQ. TCRdb reprocessed the 5' RACE reads and stores each CDR3 protein as one record, lacking DNA. The sample shows 300,000 to 400,000 distinct CDR3 sequences, and 2% to 2.5% sits with its ten largest clones. This sample is drawn from a study of monozygotic twins with inflammatory bowel disease. Study conclusions and caveats: Healthy twins showed more clonotype sharing with others than IBD patients, especially patients with disease activity. None of the different T cell subtypes could be distinguished from one another.

The chain combines TRBV5-1 with TRBJ2-6. The sequencing sample was made of blood. The receptor was derived from a human donor with ulcerative colitis or Crohn's disease, or a healthy co-twin of an affected twin (not recorded which). The CDR3: CASSLGRAGANVLTF.